What follows are 4 T cell receptor beta chains derived from one specimen sequenced in a study of cytomegalovirus exposure and HLA in healthy donors. Measured with immunoSEQ multiplex PCR; TCRdb has only the in-frame clones, and not every one. The sample records 200,000 to 250,000 clones, around four fifths being singletons. The specimen sequenced was PBMCs. These receptors were taken from a woman in her twenties or thirties in good health and CMV-seropositive.

This clone was seen just once. V gene TRBV14 combines with J gene TRBJ2-5; 7 bases fit TRBD1. The junction had 11 bases not matched to a gene; V was cut back by 0 bases and J by 1 base. CDR1 is SGHDN, CDR2 FVKESK, per germline. The CDR3 runs 18 residues. The chain's CDR3 is CASSQDYRDSDTQETQYF. The CDR3 coding sequence is TGTGCCAGCAGCCAAGACTACCGGGACAGTGATACCCAAGAGACCCAGTACTTC. The full variable domain, its missing parts supplied by reference TRBV14 and TRBJ2-5, is EAGVTQFPSHSVIEKGQTVTLRCDPISGHDNLYWYRRVMGKEIKFLLHFVKESKQDESGMPNNRFLAERTGGTYSTLKVQPAELEDSGVYFCASSQDYRDSDTQETQYFGPGTRLLVL.

The V gene is TRBV2, the J gene TRBJ2-3, with 8 bases lining up with TRBD1. CDR1 SNHLY and CDR2 FYNNEI come from the germline V gene. The junction had 2 bases not matched to a gene; V was cut back by 6 bases and J by 0 bases. The CDR3 length is 14 residues. For the CDR3, the DNA is TGTGCCAGCAGGAACAGGGGGAGCACAGATACGCAGTATTTT. This encodes CASRNRGSTDTQYF.

This clone was counted at least ten times. J is TRBJ1-3 and V is TRBV28; D is unresolved. The V gene lost 10 bases and the J gene lost 0 bases, with 10 bases spanning the gap. The CDR3 contains 13 residues. CDR1 is MDHEN, CDR2 SYDVKM, per germline. The CDR3 nucleotides are TGTGCCACCAGCGAGGTCTCTGGAAACACCATATATTTT. This translates into CATSEVSGNTIYF. The entire variable domain, with the rest obtained from reference TRBV28 and TRBJ1-3, is as follows: DVKVTQSSRYLVKRTGEKVFLECVQDMDHENMFWYRQDPGLGLRLIYFSYDVKMKEKGDIPEGYSVSREKKERFSLILESASTNQTSMYLCATSEVSGNTIYFGEGSWLTVV.

The CDR3 region is CASSLATTSGPQETQYF. CDR3 in DNA: TGCGCCAGCAGCTTGGCTACCACTAGCGGACCCCAAGAGACCCAGTACTTC. The chain joins TRBV5-1 to TRBJ2-5, with 8 bases lining up with TRBD2. CDR1 is SGHRS, CDR2 YFSETQ, per germline. J was trimmed by 1 base and V by 0 bases; bases with no gene match: 8. This CDR3 has 17 amino acids.